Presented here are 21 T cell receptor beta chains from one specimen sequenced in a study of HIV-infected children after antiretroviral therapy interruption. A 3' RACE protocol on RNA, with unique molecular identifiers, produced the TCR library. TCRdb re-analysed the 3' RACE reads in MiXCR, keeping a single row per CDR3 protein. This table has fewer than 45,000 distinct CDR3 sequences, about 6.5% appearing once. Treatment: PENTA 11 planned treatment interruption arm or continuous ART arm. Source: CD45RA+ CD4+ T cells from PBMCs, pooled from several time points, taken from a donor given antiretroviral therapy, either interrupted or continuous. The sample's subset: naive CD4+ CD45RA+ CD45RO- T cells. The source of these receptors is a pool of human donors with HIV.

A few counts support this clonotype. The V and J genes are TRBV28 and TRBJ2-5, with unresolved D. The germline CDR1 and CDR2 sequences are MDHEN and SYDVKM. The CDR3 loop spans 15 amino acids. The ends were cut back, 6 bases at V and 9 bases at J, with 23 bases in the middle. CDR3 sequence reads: CASSPPTGPARAQYF. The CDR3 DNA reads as TGTGCCAGCAGCCCTCCCACCGGACCCGCCCGGGCCCAGTACTTC.

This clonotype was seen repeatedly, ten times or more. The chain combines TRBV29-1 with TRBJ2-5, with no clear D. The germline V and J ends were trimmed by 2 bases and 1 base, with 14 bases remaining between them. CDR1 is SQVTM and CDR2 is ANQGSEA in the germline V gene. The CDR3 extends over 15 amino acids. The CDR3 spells CSVELWTRSQETQYF. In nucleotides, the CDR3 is TGCAGCGTTGAATTATGGACCAGATCCCAAGAGACCCAGTACTTC.

The CDR3 DNA reads as TGTGCCAGCAGCCGGGGACTGGACTCCTACGAGCAGTACTTC. This gives the protein CASSRGLDSYEQYF. The V and J genes are TRBV28 and TRBJ2-7; D possibly corresponds to TRBD2 (6 bases). Trimming took off 6 bases at V and 0 bases at J, with 12 bases between the two ends. The CDR3 is made up of 14 amino acids. From germline, CDR1 is MDHEN and CDR2 SYDVKM.

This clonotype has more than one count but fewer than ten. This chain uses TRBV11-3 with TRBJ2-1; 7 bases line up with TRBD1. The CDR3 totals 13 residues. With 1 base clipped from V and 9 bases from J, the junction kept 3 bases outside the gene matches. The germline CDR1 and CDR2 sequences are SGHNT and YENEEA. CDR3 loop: CASSLGRDSEQFF. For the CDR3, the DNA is TGTGCCAGCAGCTTAGGCCGGGACAGTGAGCAGTTCTTC.

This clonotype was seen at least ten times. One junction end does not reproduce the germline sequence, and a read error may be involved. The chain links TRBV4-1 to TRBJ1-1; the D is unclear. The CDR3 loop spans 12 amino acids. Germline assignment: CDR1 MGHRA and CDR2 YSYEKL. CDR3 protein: CASSPTNTEVFF. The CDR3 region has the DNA TGTGCCAGCAGCCCGACAAACACAGAAGTCTTCTTT.

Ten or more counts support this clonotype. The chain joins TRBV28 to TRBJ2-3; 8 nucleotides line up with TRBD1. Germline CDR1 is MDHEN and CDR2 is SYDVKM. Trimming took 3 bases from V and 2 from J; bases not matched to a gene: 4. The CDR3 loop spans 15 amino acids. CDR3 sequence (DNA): TGTGCCAGCAGTTTCTTACAGGGGGTCACAGATACGCAGTATTTT. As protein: CASSFLQGVTDTQYF.

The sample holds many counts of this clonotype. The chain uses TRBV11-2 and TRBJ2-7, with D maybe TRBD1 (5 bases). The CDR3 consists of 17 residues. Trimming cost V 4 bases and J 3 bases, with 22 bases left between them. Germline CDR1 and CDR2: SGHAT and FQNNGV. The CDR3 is CASSSRVSARSFYEQYF. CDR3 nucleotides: TGTGCCAGCAGCTCCAGGGTTTCGGCTCGCTCCTTCTACGAGCAGTACTTC.

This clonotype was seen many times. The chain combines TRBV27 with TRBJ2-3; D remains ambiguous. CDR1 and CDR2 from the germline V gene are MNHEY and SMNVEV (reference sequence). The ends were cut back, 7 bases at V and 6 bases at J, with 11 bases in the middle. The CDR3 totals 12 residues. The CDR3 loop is CASKDLTDTQYF. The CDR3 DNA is TGTGCCAGCAAGGATCTGACTGATACGCAGTATTTT.

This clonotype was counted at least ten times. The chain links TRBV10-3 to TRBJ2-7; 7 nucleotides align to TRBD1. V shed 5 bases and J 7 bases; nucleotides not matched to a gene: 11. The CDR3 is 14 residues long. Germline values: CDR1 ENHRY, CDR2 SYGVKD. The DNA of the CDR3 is TGTGCCATCAGTCCCGAAGGGGACAGCCTGGAGCAGTACTTC. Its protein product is CAISPEGDSLEQYF.

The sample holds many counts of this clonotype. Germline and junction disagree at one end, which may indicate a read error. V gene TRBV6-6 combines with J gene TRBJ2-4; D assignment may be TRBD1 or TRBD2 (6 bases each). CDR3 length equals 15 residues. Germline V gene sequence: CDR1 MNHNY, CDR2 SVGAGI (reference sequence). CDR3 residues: CASGDGGRGQNTLYF. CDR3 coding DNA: TGTGCCAGCGGTGATGGGGGGCGCGGTCAAAACACCTTGTACTTT.

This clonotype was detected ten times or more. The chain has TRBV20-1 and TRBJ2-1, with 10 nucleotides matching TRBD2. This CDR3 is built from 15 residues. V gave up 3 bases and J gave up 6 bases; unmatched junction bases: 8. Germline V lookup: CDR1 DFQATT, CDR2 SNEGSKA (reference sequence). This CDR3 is CSARQPGTSANEQFF. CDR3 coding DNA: TGCAGTGCTAGGCAACCCGGGACTAGCGCCAATGAGCAGTTCTTC.

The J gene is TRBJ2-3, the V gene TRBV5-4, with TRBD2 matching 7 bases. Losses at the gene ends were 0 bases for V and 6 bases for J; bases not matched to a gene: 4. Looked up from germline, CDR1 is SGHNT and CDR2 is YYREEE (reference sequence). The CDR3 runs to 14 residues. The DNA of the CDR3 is TGTGCCAGCAGCTTGGGCCTGGGGGGGGATACGCAGTATTTT. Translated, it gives CASSLGLGGDTQYF.

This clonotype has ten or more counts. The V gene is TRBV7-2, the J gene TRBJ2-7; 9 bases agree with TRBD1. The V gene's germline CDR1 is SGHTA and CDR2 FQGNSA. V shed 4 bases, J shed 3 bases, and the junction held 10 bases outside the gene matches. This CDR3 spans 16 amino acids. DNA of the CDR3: TGTGCCAGCAGCTCCCCTGGTGACAGGGGGTACTACGAGCAGTACTTC. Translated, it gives CASSSPGDRGYYEQYF.

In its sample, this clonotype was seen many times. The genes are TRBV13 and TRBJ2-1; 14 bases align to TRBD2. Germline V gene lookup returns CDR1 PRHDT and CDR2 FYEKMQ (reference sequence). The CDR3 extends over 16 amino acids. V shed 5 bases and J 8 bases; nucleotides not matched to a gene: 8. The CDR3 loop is CASSLPGTSGSDEQFF. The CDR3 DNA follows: TGTGCCAGCAGCCTACCCGGGACTAGCGGGAGCGATGAGCAGTTCTTC.

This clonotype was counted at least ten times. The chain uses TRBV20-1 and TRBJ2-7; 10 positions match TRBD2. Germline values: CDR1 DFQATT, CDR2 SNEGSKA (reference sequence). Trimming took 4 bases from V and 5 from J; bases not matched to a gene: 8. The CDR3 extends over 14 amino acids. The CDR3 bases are TGCAGTGCTACCCTAGCGGGAGTCGTCCACGAGCAGTACTTC. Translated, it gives CSATLAGVVHEQYF.

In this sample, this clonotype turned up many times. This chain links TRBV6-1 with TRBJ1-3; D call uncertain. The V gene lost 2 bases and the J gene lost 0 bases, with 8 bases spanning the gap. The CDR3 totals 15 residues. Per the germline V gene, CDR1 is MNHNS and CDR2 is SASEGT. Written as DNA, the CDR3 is TGTGCCAGCAGTGAAAGACGTAACTCTGGAAACACCATATATTTT. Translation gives CASSERRNSGNTIYF.

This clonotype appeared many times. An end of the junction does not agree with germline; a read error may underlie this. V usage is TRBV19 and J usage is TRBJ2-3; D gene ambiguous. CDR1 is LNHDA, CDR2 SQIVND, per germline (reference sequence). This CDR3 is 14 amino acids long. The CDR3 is CASSIWGSQNTLYF. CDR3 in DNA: TGTGCCAGCAGTATCTGGGGTAGTCAAAACACCTTGTACTTT.

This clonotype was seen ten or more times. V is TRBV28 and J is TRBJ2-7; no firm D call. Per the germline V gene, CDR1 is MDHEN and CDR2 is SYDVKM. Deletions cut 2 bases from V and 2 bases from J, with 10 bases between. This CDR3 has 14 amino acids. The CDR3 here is CASSLPTQTYEQYF. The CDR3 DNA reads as TGTGCCAGCAGTTTACCCACACAGACCTACGAGCAGTACTTC.

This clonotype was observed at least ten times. As DNA, the CDR3 is TGTGCCACCGATAGCGGGAGGGCCTTGTACGAGCAGTACTTC. This encodes CATDSGRALYEQYF. V usage is TRBV6-6 and J usage is TRBJ2-7; TRBD2 agrees at 11 bases. This CDR3 is built from 14 residues. Germline trimming cut 10 bases from V and 4 bases from J; bases unmatched to any gene: 9. CDR1 and CDR2 from the germline V gene are MNHNY and SVGAGI (reference sequence).

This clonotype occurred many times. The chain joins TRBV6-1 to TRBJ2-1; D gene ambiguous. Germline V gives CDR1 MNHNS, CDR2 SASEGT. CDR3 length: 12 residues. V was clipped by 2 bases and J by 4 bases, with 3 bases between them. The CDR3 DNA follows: TGTGCCAGCAGTGAAAGATACAATGAGCAGTTCTTC. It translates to CASSERYNEQFF.

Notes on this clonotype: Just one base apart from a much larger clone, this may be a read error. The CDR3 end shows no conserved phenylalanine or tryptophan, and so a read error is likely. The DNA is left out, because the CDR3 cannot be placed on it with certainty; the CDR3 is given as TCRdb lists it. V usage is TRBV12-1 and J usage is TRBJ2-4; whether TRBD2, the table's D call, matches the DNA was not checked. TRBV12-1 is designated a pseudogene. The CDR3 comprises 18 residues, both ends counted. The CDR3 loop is CASSPGLAGGPSKNIQYI.